This T cell receptor (beta chain) was documented in a study of T cell responses to AZD1222 COVID-19 vaccine. Whole-study results and caveats: The sample set comprised mostly white British donors with more females, and clonal diversity was possibly underestimated. Along spike, vaccine-associated CD4 TCRs were found throughout, with dominance at 160-218 and 743-854. It was only a handful of AZD1222 recipients who were seropositive at baseline.

Clones were sequenced by immunoSEQ multiplex PCR, and TCRdb holds only the in-frame ones, with some missing. Among about 77,000 clones listed, about 92% were seen once. V lost 3 bases and J lost 6; bases outside the gene matches: 7. CDR3 size: 15 residues. The V gene's germline CDR1 is MGHRA and CDR2 YSYEKL. Note on this clone: What it binds is unknown.

The sequence was obtained from an adult who received the AZD1222 COVID-19 vaccine. The material sequenced was peripheral blood, taken 28 days after the second AZD1222 dose. The V and J genes are TRBV4-1 and TRBJ1-1; 10 bases are shared with TRBD1. The CDR3: CASSHGDRGLAEAFF. CDR3 in DNA: TGCGCCAGCAGCCATGGGGACAGGGGTTTGGCTGAAGCTTTCTTT.